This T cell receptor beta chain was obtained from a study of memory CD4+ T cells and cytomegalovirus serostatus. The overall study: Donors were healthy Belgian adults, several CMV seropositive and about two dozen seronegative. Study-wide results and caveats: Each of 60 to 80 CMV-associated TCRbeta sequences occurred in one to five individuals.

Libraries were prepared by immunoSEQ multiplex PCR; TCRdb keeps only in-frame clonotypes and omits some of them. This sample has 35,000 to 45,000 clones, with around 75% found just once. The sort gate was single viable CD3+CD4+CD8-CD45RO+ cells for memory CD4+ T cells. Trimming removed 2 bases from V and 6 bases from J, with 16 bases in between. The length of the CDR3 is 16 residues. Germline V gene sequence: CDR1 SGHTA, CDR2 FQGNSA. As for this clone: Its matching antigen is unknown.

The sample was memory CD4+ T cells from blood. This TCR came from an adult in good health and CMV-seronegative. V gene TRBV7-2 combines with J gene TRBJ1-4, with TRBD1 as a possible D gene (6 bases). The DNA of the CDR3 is TGTGCCAGCAGCTTAACCGGGGGCGCAGGGGATGAAAAACTGTTTTTT. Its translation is CASSLTGGAGDEKLFF. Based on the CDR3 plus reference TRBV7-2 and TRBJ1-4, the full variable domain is GAGVSQSPSNKVTEKGKDVELRCDPISGHTALYWYRQSLGQGLEFLIYFQGNSAPDKSGLPSDRFSAERTGGSVSTLTIQRTQQEDSAVYLCASSLTGGAGDEKLFFGSGTQLSVL.